This is a list of T cell receptor beta chains from one sample in a study of graft-versus-host responses after intestinal transplantation. Sequenced by immunoSEQ multiplex PCR; TCRdb stores in-frame clones only, minus some. The table has tens of thousands of clones, about 95% seen once. The sample consisted of PBMCs, taken 16 days after intestinal transplant. These receptors were collected from a human patient who received an intestinal transplant, so some T cells may come from the graft donor. Both conserved end residues are part of each CDR3. A D gene is named only where the DNA matches it firmly. Clone size, where shown, is once, few, many, or a class for clones that have expanded.

TRBD2	TRBV11-3	TRBJ2-7	-	CASSLGTSAYEQYF	TGTGCCAGCAGCTTAGGGACTAGCGCCTACGAGCAGTACTTC
-	TRBV30	TRBJ2-7	-	CAWGTDSYEQYF	TGTGCCTGGGGGACGGACTCCTACGAGCAGTACTTC
TRBD1	TRBV12-5	TRBJ1-2	-	CASGLALGQVNYGYTF	TGTGCTAGTGGTTTGGCCCTGGGACAGGTTAACTATGGCTACACCTTC
-	TRBV5-1	TRBJ1-1	-	CASSLSGANTEAFF	TGCGCCAGCAGCCTCTCGGGGGCGAACACTGAAGCTTTCTTT
-	TRBV4-1	TRBJ2-1	-	CASSQEVWDEQFF	TGCGCCAGCAGCCAAGAAGTTTGGGATGAGCAGTTCTTC
-	TRBV28	TRBJ2-5	-	CASSPLLPEGETQYF	TGTGCCAGCAGCCCGCTGTTACCCGAGGGGGAGACCCAGTACTTC
-	TRBV10-2	TRBJ2-7	-	CASSEPRSVTGMNF	TGCGCCAGCAGTGAGCCGCGTAGCGTCACCGGGATGAACTTC
-	TRBV5-1	TRBJ1-2	-	CASSLEATGLGYGYTF	TGCGCCAGCAGCTTGGAAGCGACAGGCCTGGGATATGGCTACACCTTC
-	TRBV6-5	TRBJ2-3	-	CASSSRSGLSTDTQYF	TGTGCCAGCAGTTCACGTTCGGGCCTCAGCACAGATACGCAGTATTTT
-	TRBV27	TRBJ2-7	-	CASSLRSGSYEQYF	TGTGCCAGCAGTCTAAGATCGGGCTCCTACGAGCAGTACTTC
-	TRBV19	TRBJ1-1	-	CASSIGQMNTEAFF	TGTGCCAGTAGTATCGGACAGATGAACACTGAAGCTTTCTTT
-	TRBV7-8	TRBJ2-1	-	CASSSPGYRGEQFF	TGTGCCAGCAGCTCCCCGGGATACAGAGGTGAGCAGTTCTTC
TRBD2	TRBV27	TRBJ2-7	once	CASSPWGAGDAHEQYF	TGTGCCAGCAGTCCCTGGGGAGCGGGAGATGCCCACGAGCAGTACTTC
TRBD1	TRBV4-1	TRBJ1-3	-	CASSQDRGRGNTIYF	TGCGCCAGCAGCCAAGATAGGGGGCGAGGAAACACCATATATTTT
-	TRBV6-1	TRBJ1-5	-	CAGNSRGSDQPQHF	TGTGCCGGCAATAGCAGGGGATCCGATCAGCCCCAGCATTTT
-	TRBV7-9	TRBJ2-5	-	CASSLDWEEETQYF	TGTGCCAGCAGCTTGGACTGGGAAGAAGAGACCCAGTACTTC
-	TRBV9	TRBJ2-5	-	CASSVGRPLEETQYF	TGTGCCAGCAGCGTAGGACGACCGCTTGAAGAGACCCAGTACTTC
-	TRBV5-6	TRBJ1-2	-	CASSLAGRPNYGYTF	TGTGCCAGCAGCTTGGCAGGCAGGCCTAACTATGGCTACACCTTC
-	TRBV7-2	TRBJ1-2	-	CASSLMRASYGYTF	TGTGCCAGCAGCTTAATGAGGGCAAGCTATGGCTACACCTTC
-	TRBV29-1	TRBJ2-1	-	CSIGRGDEQFF	TGCAGCATCGGGCGAGGTGATGAGCAGTTCTTC